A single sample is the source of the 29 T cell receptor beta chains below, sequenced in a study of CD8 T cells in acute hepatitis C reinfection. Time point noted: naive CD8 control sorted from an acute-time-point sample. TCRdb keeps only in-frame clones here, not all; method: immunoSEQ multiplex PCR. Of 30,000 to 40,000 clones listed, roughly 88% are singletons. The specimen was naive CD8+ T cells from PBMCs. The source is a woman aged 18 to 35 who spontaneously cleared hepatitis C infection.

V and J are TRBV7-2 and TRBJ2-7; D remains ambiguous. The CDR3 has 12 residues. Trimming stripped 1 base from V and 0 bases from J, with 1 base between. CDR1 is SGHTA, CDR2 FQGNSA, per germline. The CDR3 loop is CASSLVSYEQYF. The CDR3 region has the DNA TGTGCCAGCAGCTTAGTCTCCTACGAGCAGTACTTC.

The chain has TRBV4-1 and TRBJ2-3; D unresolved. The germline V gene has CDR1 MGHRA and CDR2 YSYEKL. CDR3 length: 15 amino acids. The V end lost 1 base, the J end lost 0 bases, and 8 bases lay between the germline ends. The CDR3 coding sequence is TGCGCCAGCAGCCAAGTTCACGCGAGCACAGATACGCAGTATTTT. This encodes CASSQVHASTDTQYF.

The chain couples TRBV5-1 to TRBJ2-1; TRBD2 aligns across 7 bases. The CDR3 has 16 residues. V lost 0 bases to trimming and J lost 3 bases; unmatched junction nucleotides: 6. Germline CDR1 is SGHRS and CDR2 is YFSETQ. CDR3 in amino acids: CASSLDLRELYNEQFF. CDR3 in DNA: TGCGCCAGCAGCTTGGACTTGCGGGAGCTCTACAATGAGCAGTTCTTC.

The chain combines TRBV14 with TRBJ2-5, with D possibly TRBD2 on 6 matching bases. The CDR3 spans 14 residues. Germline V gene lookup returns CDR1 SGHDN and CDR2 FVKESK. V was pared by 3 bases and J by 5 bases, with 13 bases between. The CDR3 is CASSHRLVGETQYF. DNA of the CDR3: TGTGCCAGCAGCCACCGACTAGTGGGGGAGACCCAGTACTTC. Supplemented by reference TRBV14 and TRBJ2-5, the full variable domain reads EAGVTQFPSHSVIEKGQTVTLRCDPISGHDNLYWYRRVMGKEIKFLLHFVKESKQDESGMPNNRFLAERTGGTYSTLKVQPAELEDSGVYFCASSHRLVGETQYFGPGTRLLVL.

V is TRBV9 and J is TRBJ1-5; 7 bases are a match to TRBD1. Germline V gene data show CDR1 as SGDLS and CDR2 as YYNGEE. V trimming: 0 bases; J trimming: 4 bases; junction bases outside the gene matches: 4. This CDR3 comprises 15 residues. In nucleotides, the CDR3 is TGTGCCAGCAGCGTAGCGGGACAGAATAATCAGCCCCAGCATTTT. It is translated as CASSVAGQNNQPQHF.

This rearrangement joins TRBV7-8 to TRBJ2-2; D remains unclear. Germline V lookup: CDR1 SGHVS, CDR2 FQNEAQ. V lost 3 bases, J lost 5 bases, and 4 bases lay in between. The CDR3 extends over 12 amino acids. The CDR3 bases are TGTGCCAGCAGCTTGGGAACCGGGGAGCTGTTTTTT. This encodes CASSLGTGELFF.

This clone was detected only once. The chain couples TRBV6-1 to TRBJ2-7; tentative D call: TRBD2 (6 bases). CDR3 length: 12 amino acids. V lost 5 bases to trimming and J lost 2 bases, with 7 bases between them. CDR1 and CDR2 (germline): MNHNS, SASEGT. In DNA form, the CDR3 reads TGTGCCAGCAGTCCGGGAGCCTACGAGCAGTACTTC. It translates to CASSPGAYEQYF.

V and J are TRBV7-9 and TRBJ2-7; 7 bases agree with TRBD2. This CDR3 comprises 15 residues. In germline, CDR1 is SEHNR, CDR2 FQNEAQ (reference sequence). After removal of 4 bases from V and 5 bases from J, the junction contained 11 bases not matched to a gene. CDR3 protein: CASSSSAGWEDEQYF. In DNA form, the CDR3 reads TGTGCCAGCAGCTCGTCAGCGGGATGGGAAGACGAGCAGTACTTC.

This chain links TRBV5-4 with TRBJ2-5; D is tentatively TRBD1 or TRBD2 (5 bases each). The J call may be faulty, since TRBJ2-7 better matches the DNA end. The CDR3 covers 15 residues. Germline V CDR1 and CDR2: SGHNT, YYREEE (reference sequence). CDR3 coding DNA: TGTGCCAGCAGCTCCCAGGGACCTATACCAAACGAGCAGTACTTC. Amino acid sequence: CASSSQGPIPNEQYF.

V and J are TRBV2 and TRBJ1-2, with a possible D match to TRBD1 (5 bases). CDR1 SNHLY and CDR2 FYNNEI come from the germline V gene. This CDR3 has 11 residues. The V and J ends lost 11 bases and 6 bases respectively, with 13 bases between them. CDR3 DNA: TGTGCCGAGGGGCAGGGCGATGGCTACACCTTC. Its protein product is CAEGQGDGYTF.

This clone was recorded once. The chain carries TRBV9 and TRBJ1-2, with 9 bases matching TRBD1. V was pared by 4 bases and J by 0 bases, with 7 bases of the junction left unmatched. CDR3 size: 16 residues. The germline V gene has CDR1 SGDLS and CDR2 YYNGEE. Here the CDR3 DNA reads TGTGCCAGCAGCCCCACAGGGGGCGCGACTAACTATGGCTACACCTTC. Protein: CASSPTGGATNYGYTF.

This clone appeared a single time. The CDR3 region is CASSSAQGATDTQYF. As DNA, the CDR3 is TGTGCCAGCAGCTCCGCGCAGGGGGCAACAGATACGCAGTATTTT. This sequence joins TRBV7-9 and TRBJ2-3, with 8 bases identical to TRBD1. V lost 4 bases to trimming and J lost 3 bases; unmatched junction nucleotides: 6. The CDR3 runs 15 residues. In germline, CDR1 is SEHNR, CDR2 FQNEAQ (reference sequence).

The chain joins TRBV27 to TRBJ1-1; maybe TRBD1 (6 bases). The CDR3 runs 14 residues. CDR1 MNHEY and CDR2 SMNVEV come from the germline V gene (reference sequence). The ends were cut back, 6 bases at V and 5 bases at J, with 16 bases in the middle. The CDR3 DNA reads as TGTGCCAGCAGGGTGACAGGAGGTGGGACTGAAGCTTTCTTT. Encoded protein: CASRVTGGGTEAFF.

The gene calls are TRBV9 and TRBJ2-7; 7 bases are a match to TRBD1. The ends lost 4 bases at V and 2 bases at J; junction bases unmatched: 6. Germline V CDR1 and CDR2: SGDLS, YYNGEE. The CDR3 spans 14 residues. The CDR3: CASSPGTVAYEQYF. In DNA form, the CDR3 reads TGTGCCAGCAGCCCCGGGACAGTAGCCTACGAGCAGTACTTC.

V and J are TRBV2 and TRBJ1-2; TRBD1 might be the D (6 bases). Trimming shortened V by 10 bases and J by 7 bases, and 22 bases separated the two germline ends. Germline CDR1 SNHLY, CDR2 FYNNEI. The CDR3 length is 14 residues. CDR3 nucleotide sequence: TGTGCCATCAACGACCGTAAGGGAGGGGGTGGCTACACCTTC. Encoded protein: CAINDRKGGGGYTF.

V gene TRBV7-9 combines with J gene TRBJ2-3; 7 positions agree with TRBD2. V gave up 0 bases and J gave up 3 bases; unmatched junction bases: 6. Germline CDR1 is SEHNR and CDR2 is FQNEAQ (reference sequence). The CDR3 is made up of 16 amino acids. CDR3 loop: CASSLALAEMTDTQYF. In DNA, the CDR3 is TGTGCCAGCAGCTTAGCTCTAGCGGAGATGACAGATACGCAGTATTTT.

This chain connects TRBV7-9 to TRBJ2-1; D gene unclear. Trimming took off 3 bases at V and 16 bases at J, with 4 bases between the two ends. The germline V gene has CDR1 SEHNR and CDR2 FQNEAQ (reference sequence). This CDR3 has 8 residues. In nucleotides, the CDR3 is TGTGCCAGCAGCTTTCTATTCTTC. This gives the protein CASSFLFF.

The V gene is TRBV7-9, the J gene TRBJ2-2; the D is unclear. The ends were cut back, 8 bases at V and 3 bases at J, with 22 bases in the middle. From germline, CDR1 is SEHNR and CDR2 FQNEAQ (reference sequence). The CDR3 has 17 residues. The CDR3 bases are TGTGCCAGCGACTTAGGTGACCTCGGGCCGCACACCGGGGAGCTGTTTTTT. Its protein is CASDLGDLGPHTGELFF. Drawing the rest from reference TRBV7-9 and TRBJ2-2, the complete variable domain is DTGVSQNPRHKITKRGQNVTFRCDPISEHNRLYWYRQTLGQGPEFLTYFQNEAQLEKSRLLSDRFSAERPKGSFSTLEIQRTEQGDSAMYLCASDLGDLGPHTGELFFGEGSRLTVL.

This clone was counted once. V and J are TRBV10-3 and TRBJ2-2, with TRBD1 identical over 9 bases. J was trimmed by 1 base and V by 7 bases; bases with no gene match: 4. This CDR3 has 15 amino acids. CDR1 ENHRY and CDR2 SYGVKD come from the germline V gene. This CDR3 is CAINNRGQNTGELFF. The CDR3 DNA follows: TGTGCCATCAATAACAGGGGGCAGAACACCGGGGAGCTGTTTTTT.

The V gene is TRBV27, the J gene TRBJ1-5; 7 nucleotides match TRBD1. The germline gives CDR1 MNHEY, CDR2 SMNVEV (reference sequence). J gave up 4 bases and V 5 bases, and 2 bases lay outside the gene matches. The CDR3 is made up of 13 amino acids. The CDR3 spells CASSQGENQPQHF. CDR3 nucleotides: TGTGCCAGCAGTCAGGGGGAAAATCAGCCCCAGCATTTT.

CDR3 residues: CASSYGLAGDNEQFF. Written as DNA, the CDR3 is TGTGCCAGCAGTTATGGGCTAGCGGGAGACAATGAGCAGTTCTTC. The chain has TRBV6-6 and TRBJ2-1; 10 nucleotides align to TRBD2. Trimming at V came to 3 bases and at J to 5 bases, leaving 4 bases not matched to a gene. Germline V CDR1 and CDR2: MNHNY, SVGAGI (reference sequence). The CDR3 loop spans 15 amino acids.

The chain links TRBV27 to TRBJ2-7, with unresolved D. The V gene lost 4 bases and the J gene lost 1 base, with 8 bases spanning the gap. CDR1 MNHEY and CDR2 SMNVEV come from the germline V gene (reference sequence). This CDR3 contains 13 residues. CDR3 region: CASSSAGSYEQYF. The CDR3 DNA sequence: TGTGCCAGCAGTTCCGCCGGGTCCTACGAGCAGTACTTC.

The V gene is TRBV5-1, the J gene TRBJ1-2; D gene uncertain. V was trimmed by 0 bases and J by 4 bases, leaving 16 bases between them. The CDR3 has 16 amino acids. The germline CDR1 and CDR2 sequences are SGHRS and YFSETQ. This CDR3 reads CASSLVWFLHPYGYTF. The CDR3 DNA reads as TGCGCCAGCAGCTTGGTATGGTTTCTCCACCCCTATGGCTACACCTTC.

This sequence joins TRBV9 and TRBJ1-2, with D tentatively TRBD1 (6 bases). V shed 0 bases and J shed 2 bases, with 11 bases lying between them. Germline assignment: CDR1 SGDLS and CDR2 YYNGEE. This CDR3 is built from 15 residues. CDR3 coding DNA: TGTGCCAGCAGCGTAGCCCTGCAGGGGAACTATGGCTACACCTTC. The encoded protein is CASSVALQGNYGYTF.

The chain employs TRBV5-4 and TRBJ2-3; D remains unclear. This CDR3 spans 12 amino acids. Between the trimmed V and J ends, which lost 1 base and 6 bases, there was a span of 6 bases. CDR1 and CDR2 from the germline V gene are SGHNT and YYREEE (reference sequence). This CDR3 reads CASSLYVDTQYF. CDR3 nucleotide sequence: TGTGCCAGCAGCTTGTACGTTGATACGCAGTATTTT.

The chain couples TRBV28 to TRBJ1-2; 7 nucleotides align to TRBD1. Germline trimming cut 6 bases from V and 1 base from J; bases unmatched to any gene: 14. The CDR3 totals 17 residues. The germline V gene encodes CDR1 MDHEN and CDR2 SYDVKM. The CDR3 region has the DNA TGTGCCAGCAGCGTCATTATGTCAACAGGGGTTAACTATGGCTACACCTTC. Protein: CASSVIMSTGVNYGYTF.

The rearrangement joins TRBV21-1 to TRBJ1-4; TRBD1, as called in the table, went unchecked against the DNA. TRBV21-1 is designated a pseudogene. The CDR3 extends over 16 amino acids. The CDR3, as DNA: TGTGCCAGCAGCAAAGGGGCAGGGGGACTTAATGAAAAACTGTTTTTT. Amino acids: CASSKGAGGLNEKLFF.

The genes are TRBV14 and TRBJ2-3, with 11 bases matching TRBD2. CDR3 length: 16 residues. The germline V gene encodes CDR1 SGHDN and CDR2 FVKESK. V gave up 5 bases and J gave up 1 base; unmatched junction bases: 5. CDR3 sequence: CASSSTGLAGTDTQYF. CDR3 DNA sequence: TGTGCCAGCAGCTCTACGGGACTAGCGGGCACAGATACGCAGTATTTT.

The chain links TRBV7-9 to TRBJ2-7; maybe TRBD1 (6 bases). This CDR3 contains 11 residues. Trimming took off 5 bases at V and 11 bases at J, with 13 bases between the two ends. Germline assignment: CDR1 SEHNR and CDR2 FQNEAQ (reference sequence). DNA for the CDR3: TGTGCCAGCAGCCCAGACAGGATTGAGTACTTC. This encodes CASSPDRIEYF. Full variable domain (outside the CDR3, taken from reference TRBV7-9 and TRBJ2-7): DTGVSQNPRHKITKRGQNVTFRCDPISEHNRLYWYRQTLGQGPEFLTYFQNEAQLEKSRLLSDRFSAERPKGSFSTLEIQRTEQGDSAMYLCASSPDRIEYFGPGTRLTVT.